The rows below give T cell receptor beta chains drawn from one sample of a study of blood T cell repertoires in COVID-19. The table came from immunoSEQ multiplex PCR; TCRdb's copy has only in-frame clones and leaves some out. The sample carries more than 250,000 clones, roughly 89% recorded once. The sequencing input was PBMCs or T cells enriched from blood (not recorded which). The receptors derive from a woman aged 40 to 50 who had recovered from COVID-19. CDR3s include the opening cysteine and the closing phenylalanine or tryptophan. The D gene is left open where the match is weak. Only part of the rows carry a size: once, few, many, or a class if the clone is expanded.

DNA: TGTGCCAGCTCAGCGGGCCCCAGCCTCATGAACACTGAAGCTTTCTTT; CDR3: CASSAGPSLMNTEAFF; length: 16; J: TRBJ1-1; V: TRBV18; D: NA; size: NA
DNA: TGTGCCAGCAGCCAAGGTCACGGTTCCTACGAGCAGTACTTC; CDR3: CASSQGHGSYEQYF; length: 14; J: TRBJ2-7; V: TRBV3-1/TRBV3-2; D: NA; size: NA
DNA: TGTGCCAGCAGCGTGACACAGGGCCGGGAGACCCAGTACTTC; CDR3: CASSVTQGRETQYF; length: 14; J: TRBJ2-5; V: TRBV9; D: NA; size: NA
DNA: TGTGCCAGCAGGCTAGGGACAGTTAATCAGCCCCAGCATTTT; CDR3: CASRLGTVNQPQHF; length: 14; J: TRBJ1-5; V: TRBV28; D: TRBD1; size: few
DNA: TGTGCCAGCAGCTTAGCGATTGGGGCCGTAAGGGCCGTAGAGACCCAGTACTTC; CDR3: CASSLAIGAVRAVETQYF; length: 18; J: TRBJ2-5; V: TRBV7-9; D: NA; size: NA
DNA: TGTGCCAGCAGTGAAGCGCTTACAGCTAACTATGGCTACACCTTC; CDR3: CASSEALTANYGYTF; length: 15; J: TRBJ1-2; V: TRBV6-1; D: NA; size: NA
DNA: TGTGCCAGCAGCCACTCCGAAGTTCGGGGCAATCAGCCCCAGCATTTT; CDR3: CASSHSEVRGNQPQHF; length: 16; J: TRBJ1-5; V: TRBV3-1/TRBV3-2; D: NA; size: NA
DNA: TGTGCCAGCAGTTTGCAGGTAGGCGAGCAGTACTTC; CDR3: CASSLQVGEQYF; length: 12; J: TRBJ2-7; V: TRBV12-3/TRBV12-4; D: NA; size: NA
DNA: TGTGCCAGCAGCCAGGGACTAGCGGGAGGGGCAAATACGCAGTATTTT; CDR3: CASSQGLAGGANTQYF; length: 16; J: TRBJ2-3; V: TRBV3-1/TRBV3-2; D: TRBD2; size: NA
DNA: TGTGCCAGCAGTTACTCAGGGGGCGCCTCCTACGAGCAGTACTTC; CDR3: CASSYSGGASYEQYF; length: 15; J: TRBJ2-7; V: TRBV6-2/TRBV6-3; D: TRBD1; size: NA
DNA: TGCGCCAGCAGCTTGGTTACTAGCGGGAGTGGCGAGCAGTTCTTC; CDR3: CASSLVTSGSGEQFF; length: 15; J: TRBJ2-1; V: TRBV5-1; D: TRBD2; size: NA
DNA: TGTGCCAGCAGTTTGGCTAGCGATAATGAGCAGTTCTTC; CDR3: CASSLASDNEQFF; length: 13; J: TRBJ2-1; V: TRBV28; D: NA; size: NA
DNA: TGTGCCAGCAGCTTAGTGGGGGCAGCCAGCATTCAGTACTTC; CDR3: CASSLVGAASIQYF; length: 14; J: TRBJ2-4; V: TRBV7-9; D: NA; size: NA
DNA: TGTGCCAGCAGGGGGACAGGGGGCTCTGGAAACACCATATATTTT; CDR3: CASRGTGGSGNTIYF; length: 15; J: TRBJ1-3; V: TRBV28; D: TRBD1; size: NA